The clone carrying this T cell receptor (beta chain) was counted only a few times. Its target is unknown. This specimen belongs to a study of OX40 agonist ivuxolimab in advanced cancers. Study-wide results and caveats: At 0.1 to 3.0 mg/kg, clonal expansion of CD4+ and CD8+ blood T cells had occurred by week 6.

Germline assignment: CDR1 KGHSH and CDR2 LQKENI. V was pared by 4 bases and J by 7 bases, with 25 bases between. This CDR3 has 17 amino acids. Using immunoSEQ multiplex PCR, the repertoire was profiled, and TCRdb retains in-frame clones only, with some absent. This sample carries roughly 35,000 clones, approximately 86% of them seen once, and the ten largest clones take about 1.7%. The source of this sequence is an adult with an advanced solid tumor such as melanoma, head and neck, liver or kidney cancer. Sequencing was performed on CD4+ or CD8+ T cells sorted from blood, taken in a trial of the OX40 agonist ivuxolimab. The rearrangement uses TRBV18 and TRBJ1-2; a possible D gene is TRBD1 (5 bases). CDR3 sequence: CASSLSGGVGPILGYTF. CDR3 bases: TGTGCCAGCTCACTAAGCGGCGGGGTGGGGCCGATCCTTGGCTACACCTTC.